This is a list of T cell receptor beta chains from one sample in a study of T cells in Graves' hyperthyroidism and ophthalmopathy. TCRdb ran MiXCR on the multiplex PCR reads and lists one entry per CDR3 protein. The table includes hundreds of thousands of distinct CDR3 sequences, roughly a quarter detected once. What was sequenced was blood. The receptor source for this set is a woman aged 25-40 years with Graves' ophthalmopathy. CDR3s include the opening cysteine and the closing phenylalanine or tryptophan. A D gene is named only where the DNA matches it firmly. Some rows mark clone size as missing; the rest say once, few, many or name a class of expanded clone.

d_gene,j_gene,v_gene,abundance,CDR3nt,CDR3aa
.,TRBJ1-5,TRBV2,.,TGTGCCAGCAGTGATCTCGCAGGGAACTTTGCGCCCCAGCATTTT,CASSDLAGNFAPQHF
.,TRBJ1-2,TRBV20-1,many,TGCAGTGCTAGAGACGGCAGGGCGAGCGGCTACACCTTC,CSARDGRASGYTF
.,TRBJ2-7,TRBV29-1,many,TGCAGCGTTCTCCAAACAGGCTCCTACGAGCAGTACTTC,CSVLQTGSYEQYF
.,TRBJ1-2,TRBV12-3/TRBV12-4,few,TGTGCCAGCAGTTCTTTTAACTATGGCTACACCTTC,CASSSFNYGYTF
.,TRBJ2-7,TRBV29-1,.,TGCAGCGCAAATCCGGGACTTACCACTGACGAGCAGTACTTC,CSANPGLTTDEQYF
.,TRBJ2-7,TRBV6-8,.,TGTGCCAGCAGTCCAGCTACTCTATCCTACGAGCAGTACTTC,CASSPATLSYEQYF
.,TRBJ1-1,TRBV5-1,many,TGCGCCAGCAGCTTGGCCCAACATGGCCCAGCTTTCTTT,CASSLAQHGPAFF
.,TRBJ1-2,TRBV2,many,TGTGCCAGCAGTGTAGTCAGGGACTATGGCTACACCTTC,CASSVVRDYGYTF
TRBD1,TRBJ1-2,TRBV2,many,TGTGCCAGCACCGGGGACAGCCGTAGGGAGGGCTACACCTTC,CASTGDSRREGYTF
.,TRBJ1-2,TRBV12-3/TRBV12-4,many,TGTGCCAGCAGTTACAGACGGTTCTATGGCTACACCTTC,CASSYRRFYGYTF
.,TRBJ2-5,TRBV5-6,.,TGTGCCAGCAGCCGGGCGGGGCATTGGACCCAGTACTTC,CASSRAGHWTQYF
TRBD2,TRBJ2-5,TRBV19,.,TGTGCCAGTAGTCCCGGCGGGACTAGGGGTCGGGAGACCCAGTACTTC,CASSPGGTRGRETQYF
TRBD1,TRBJ2-5,TRBV7-9,few,TGTGCCAGCAGCCGAGGGACAGACCAAGAGACCCAGTACTTC,CASSRGTDQETQYF
.,TRBJ2-5,TRBV30,many,TGTGCCTGGACCAGACAGCCGGGGCAAGAGACCCAGTACTTC,CAWTRQPGQETQYF
.,TRBJ2-5,TRBV2,many,TGTGCCAGCCTCGGGGGTTCCGGAGAGACCCAGTACTTC,CASLGGSGETQYF
.,TRBJ1-1,TRBV2,many,TGTGCCAGCAGGAGGGATCAATCGGGTTACACTGAAGCTTTCTTT,CASRRDQSGYTEAFF
.,TRBJ2-4,TRBV12-5,few,TGTGCTAGTGGTTTGGTAACTTGGGAACCGGCAATAGCCAAAAACATTCAGTACTTC,CASGLVTWEPAIAKNIQYF
.,TRBJ1-1,TRBV12-3/TRBV12-4,many,TGTGCCAGCGGGGCCGCCATGCAGGGGCTCTTGGGCACTGAAGCTTTCTTT,CASGAAMQGLLGTEAFF
TRBD1,TRBJ2-7,TRBV2,few,TGTGCCAGCAGTCTGGGGACAGGGATCTACGGGCAGTACTTC,CASSLGTGIYGQYF
TRBD1,TRBJ2-7,TRBV27,.,TGTGCCAGCAGGCTTAAGCCCCTGGGACAGGGACTCTCCGAGCAGTACTTC,CASRLKPLGQGLSEQYF
.,TRBJ2-6,TRBV6-5,many,TGTGCCAGCAGAAAGTCTGGGGCCAACGTCCTGACTTTC,CASRKSGANVLTF
.,TRBJ1-5,TRBV11-2,many,TGTGCCAGCAGCCCTCAAATCGGGACGGATTATCAGCCCCAGCATTTT,CASSPQIGTDYQPQHF
.,TRBJ2-2,TRBV9,many,TGTGCCAGCAGCGTAGTCTCGGGGTCGGCGAACACCGGGGAGCTGTTTTTT,CASSVVSGSANTGELFF
.,TRBJ2-7,TRBV7-2,few,TGTGCCAGCAGCCGGAGAGCCGCCTACGAGCAGTACTTC,CASSRRAAYEQYF
TRBD2,TRBJ2-1,TRBV29-1,few,TGCAGCGTTGATGGCCGGGGGGCCTACAATGAGCAGTTCTTC,CSVDGRGAYNEQFF
.,TRBJ1-1,TRBV4-1,few,TGCGCCAGCAGCCAAGTCCCTGAGACCCTGAGCGCTGAAGCTTTCTTT,CASSQVPETLSAEAFF
TRBD2,TRBJ2-3,TRBV5-1,.,TGCGCCAGCAGCTTGGCGACTAGCGGGGTCGGAAGCACAGATACGCAGTATTTT,CASSLATSGVGSTDTQYF
.,TRBJ1-1,TRBV6-1,.,TGTGCCAGCAGTGACGCCTTCGGGGGGGGGCTGCTATCGGACACTGAAGCTTTCTTT,CASSDAFGGGLLSDTEAFF
.,TRBJ1-2,TRBV28,many,TGCGCCAGCAGTCGAGACCTAAACTATGGCTACACCTTC,CASSRDLNYGYTF
.,TRBJ2-4,TRBV19,many,TGTGCCAGTAGTAGGGCAGGGGTAGCCAAAAACATTCAGTACTTC,CASSRAGVAKNIQYF
.,TRBJ1-5,TRBV2,few,TGTGCCAGCAGTGATAGCGGGGTTTATAGCAATCAGCCCCAGCATTTT,CASSDSGVYSNQPQHF
TRBD2,TRBJ2-7,TRBV4-1,many,TGCGCCAGCAGCCAACTAAGCGGGGGTCCGGACGAGCAGTACTTC,CASSQLSGGPDEQYF
.,TRBJ1-1,TRBV6-2/TRBV6-3,.,TGTGCCAGCAGTTACGTCTGGGCCGGACAGAACACTGAAGCTTTCTTT,CASSYVWAGQNTEAFF
.,TRBJ1-3,TRBV12-3/TRBV12-4,.,TGTGCCAGCAGTTTAGATTGGGGGGCTGGAAACACCATATATTTT,CASSLDWGAGNTIYF
.,TRBJ1-1,TRBV6-8,many,TGTGCCTGCAGCGTCCGCAGGTCGAATACTGAAGCTTTCTTT,CACSVRRSNTEAFF
.,TRBJ2-7,TRBV12-3/TRBV12-4,many,TGTGCCAGCAAGGGGACCTACGAGCAGTACTTC,CASKGTYEQYF
TRBD1,TRBJ2-7,TRBV6-1,.,TGTGCCAGCAGTCCCCAGGGGACAGGGGAGGTCGAGCAGTACTTC,CASSPQGTGEVEQYF
.,TRBJ2-3,TRBV27,few,TGTGCCAGCAGTCCCCGCCTCGCGGGGAAATTCACAGATACGCAGTATTTT,CASSPRLAGKFTDTQYF
.,TRBJ2-7,TRBV19,.,TGTGCCAGTAGTACTTCCACCCACCCCGGCAGGGTTTTCTTC,CASSTSTHPGRVFF
.,TRBJ1-2,TRBV3-1,many,TGTGCCAGCAGCCCCCCAGGCCGTCGTGGCTACACCTTC,CASSPPGRRGYTF
TRBD2,TRBJ2-5,TRBV18,many,TGTGCCAGCTCACCGGGAACGAGGACTAGTCTCCGGGAGACCCAGTACTTC,CASSPGTRTSLRETQYF
.,TRBJ2-3,TRBV12-3/TRBV12-4,many,TGTGCCAGCGGCCGACTAGACCCCCCAGATACGCAGTATTTT,CASGRLDPPDTQYF
.,TRBJ2-2,TRBV29-1,many,TGCAGCGTTGAAGTCGGTAGCAGGGTGACCGGGGAGCTGTTTTTT,CSVEVGSRVTGELFF